One and the same sample provided the 27 T cell receptor beta chains below, sequenced in a study of T cell responses to AZD1222 COVID-19 vaccine. Clones were read by immunoSEQ multiplex PCR, and TCRdb kept only the in-frame ones, dropping some. Found here are about 150,000 clones, roughly nine tenths of them singletons; the top ten hold over 1.1%. Sample: peripheral blood, taken on day 0 of AZD1222 vaccination. The receptors were sampled from an adult in good health.

The rearrangement uses TRBV10-3 and TRBJ1-2; 7 bases line up with TRBD1. After removal of 2 bases from V and 5 bases from J, the junction contained 2 bases not matched to a gene. The CDR3 covers 13 residues. Germline CDR1 ENHRY, CDR2 SYGVKD. The CDR3 here is CAISEGTEYGYTF. CDR3 nucleotides: TGTGCCATCAGTGAGGGGACAGAGTATGGCTACACCTTC.

This rearrangement joins TRBV7-3 to TRBJ1-1; D call uncertain. Per germline, CDR1 SGHTA and CDR2 FQGTGA. With 8 bases removed from V and 0 bases from J, the gap between germline ends came to 7 bases. This CDR3 region has 12 residues. The CDR3 loop is CASSGVNTEAFF. CDR3 sequence (DNA): TGTGCCAGCTCCGGGGTGAACACTGAAGCTTTCTTT. The full variable domain, its missing parts supplied by reference TRBV7-3 and TRBJ1-1, is GAGVSQTPSNKVTEKGKYVELRCDPISGHTALYWYRQSLGQGPEFLIYFQGTGAADDSGLPNDRFFAVRPEGSVSTLKIQRTERGDSAVYLCASSGVNTEAFFGQGTRLTVV.

The V gene is TRBV19, the J gene TRBJ2-3, with D perhaps matching TRBD1 (5 bases). The CDR3 extends over 16 amino acids. Trimming took 6 bases from V and 0 from J, leaving 16 bases between them. Per germline, CDR1 LNHDA and CDR2 SQIVND (reference sequence). CDR3 bases: TGTGCCAGTAGCCCCCTGACAGACCCTAGCACAGATACGCAGTATTTT. Residues: CASSPLTDPSTDTQYF.

This clone was seen only a few times. The rearrangement joins TRBV5-6 to TRBJ2-7, with D uncertain. V lost 4 bases and J 2 bases, leaving 7 bases between the germline ends. The CDR3 consists of 12 residues. The germline V gene encodes CDR1 SGHDT and CDR2 YYEEEE. Written as DNA, the CDR3 is TGTGCCAGCAGCCTAGGGACCTACGAGCAGTACTTC. It translates to CASSLGTYEQYF.

This chain's CDR3 is CAISETGLETQYF. CDR3 DNA: TGTGCCATCAGTGAAACAGGGTTAGAGACCCAGTACTTC. The J gene is TRBJ2-5, the V gene TRBV10-3; D is perhaps TRBD1 (6 bases). The V gene's germline CDR1 is ENHRY and CDR2 SYGVKD. V was trimmed by 3 bases and J by 4 bases, leaving 9 bases between them. The CDR3 is made up of 13 amino acids.

The gene calls are TRBV5-1 and TRBJ1-2, with D unresolved. The CDR3 loop spans 11 amino acids. The V end lost 2 bases, the J end lost 8 bases, and 7 bases lay between the germline ends. Germline CDR1 is SGHRS and CDR2 is YFSETQ. The CDR3 protein is CASSLDDGYTF. CDR3 DNA: TGCGCCAGCAGCTTAGACGACGGCTACACCTTC.

Concerning this clone: Other DNA variants within this sample encode the same CDR3. This rearrangement joins TRBV12-3 or TRBV12-4 to TRBJ1-2, with D maybe TRBD1 (6 bases). This CDR3 is built from 11 residues. With 3 bases removed from V and 8 bases from J, the gap between germline ends came to 7 bases. The CDR3 DNA reads as TGTGCCAGCAGTTTTGGGGGCGGCTACACCTTC. This sequence encodes CASSFGGGYTF.

This clone was recorded once. V gene TRBV18 combines with J gene TRBJ1-3; D unresolved. V gave up 2 bases and J gave up 2 bases, with 10 bases separating them. The CDR3 runs to 15 residues. Germline values: CDR1 KGHSH, CDR2 LQKENI. In nucleotides, the CDR3 is TGTGCCAGCTCACCAAGAAGGGAAACTGGAAACACCATATATTTT. It yields the protein CASSPRRETGNTIYF.

The chain carries TRBV6-5 and TRBJ1-5, with D maybe TRBD1 (5 bases). Between the trimmed V and J ends, which lost 6 bases and 6 bases, there was a span of 15 bases. Germline V gene lookup returns CDR1 MNHEY and CDR2 SVGAGI. The CDR3 sequence is 14 residues long. The DNA for the CDR3 is TGTGCCAGCAGCCCCGGGAAGAGGGGTCAGCCCCAGCATTTT. Its protein is CASSPGKRGQPQHF.

The chain recombines TRBV19 with TRBJ1-2; TRBD1 matches 7 bases. Per germline, CDR1 LNHDA and CDR2 SQIVND (reference sequence). V shed 8 bases and J 2 bases; nucleotides not matched to a gene: 8. This CDR3 is built from 14 residues. CDR3 region: CASQNRGRNYGYTF. The CDR3 bases are TGTGCCAGTCAAAACAGGGGTAGGAACTATGGCTACACCTTC.

The chain uses TRBV19 and TRBJ2-7, with 11 bases identical to TRBD2. This CDR3 has 15 residues. The junction had 5 bases not matched to a gene; V was cut back by 4 bases and J by 3 bases. Germline assignment: CDR1 LNHDA and CDR2 SQIVND (reference sequence). CDR3 amino acids: CASSKLAGELYEQYF. The CDR3 region has the DNA TGTGCCAGTAGTAAACTAGCGGGGGAACTCTACGAGCAGTACTTC.

This clone was observed a handful of times. The rearrangement uses TRBV3-1 (or the pseudogene TRBV3-2) and TRBJ1-5; no definite D call. V was trimmed by 7 bases and J by 7 bases, leaving 11 bases between them. This CDR3 spans 12 amino acids. Germline V gene sequence: CDR1 LGHDT, CDR2 YNNKEL (reference sequence). The CDR3 is CASTTEGQPQHF. The CDR3 DNA sequence: TGTGCCAGCACCACCGAAGGGCAGCCCCAGCATTTT.

This sequence joins TRBV19 and TRBJ2-4; weak D call: TRBD1 (7 bases). The CDR3 has 13 residues. CDR1 and CDR2 (germline): LNHDA, SQIVND (reference sequence). The V and J ends lost 7 bases and 9 bases respectively, with 16 bases between them. The chain's CDR3 is CASTQGGLGIQYF. The DNA for the CDR3 is TGTGCCAGTACCCAGGGGGGTCTGGGCATTCAGTACTTC.

The chain has TRBV9 and TRBJ1-1; weak D call: TRBD1 (5 bases). This CDR3 is 16 amino acids long. Germline CDR1 SGDLS, CDR2 YYNGEE. Trimming stripped 4 bases from V and 0 bases from J, with 16 bases between. The CDR3 region is CASSPEAGRMNTEAFF. The CDR3 DNA reads TGTGCCAGCAGCCCTGAGGCGGGACGGATGAACACTGAAGCTTTCTTT.

The rearrangement joins TRBV10-3 to TRBJ1-5; TRBD1 is a possible D gene (6 bases). The ends were cut back, 10 bases at V and 0 bases at J, with 22 bases in the middle. This CDR3 spans 17 amino acids. The germline CDR1 and CDR2 sequences are ENHRY and SYGVKD. The CDR3 spells CATTSGGEGFSNQPQHF. The CDR3, as DNA: TGTGCCACCACCTCCGGGGGCGAGGGATTTAGCAATCAGCCCCAGCATTTT.

This chain links TRBV2 with TRBJ1-5, with D perhaps matching TRBD1 (5 bases). The ends were cut back, 4 bases at V and 4 bases at J, with 8 bases in the middle. The germline CDR1 and CDR2 sequences are SNHLY and FYNNEI. The CDR3 has 13 residues. CDR3 sequence reads: CASSGDGNQPQHF. In DNA form, the CDR3 reads TGTGCCAGCAGTGGGGACGGTAATCAGCCCCAGCATTTT.

This chain connects TRBV28 to TRBJ2-7, with D perhaps given as TRBD1 or TRBD2 (6 bases each). CDR3 size: 13 residues. Trimming stripped 5 bases from V and 3 bases from J, with 11 bases between. Per germline, CDR1 MDHEN and CDR2 SYDVKM. The DNA for the CDR3 is TGTGCCAGCAGTGGAGGGACAAGCTACGAGCAGTACTTC. Translation gives CASSGGTSYEQYF.

The chain joins TRBV5-1 to TRBJ2-2, with 8 nucleotides matching TRBD1. Per the germline V gene, CDR1 is SGHRS and CDR2 is YFSETQ. CDR3 length equals 15 residues. V dropped 4 bases and J dropped 1; count of bases not matched to a gene: 3. CDR3 region: CASSLGTGNTGELFF. The CDR3 DNA sequence: TGCGCCAGCAGCCTGGGGACAGGGAACACCGGGGAGCTGTTTTTT.

V and J are TRBV2 and TRBJ1-1; 7 bases align to TRBD1. This CDR3 is built from 14 residues. The germline gives CDR1 SNHLY, CDR2 FYNNEI. After removal of 1 base from V and 4 bases from J, the junction contained 3 bases not matched to a gene. The CDR3 spells CASSEGGGFTEAFF. CDR3 coding DNA: TGTGCCAGCAGTGAAGGAGGGGGCTTCACTGAAGCTTTCTTT.

The CDR3 reads CASSPLGQSNQPQHF. DNA for the CDR3: TGTGCCAGCAGCCCCTTAGGACAGAGCAATCAGCCCCAGCATTTT. The chain couples TRBV7-3 to TRBJ1-5; D may be TRBD1 (6 bases). Per germline, CDR1 SGHTA and CDR2 FQGTGA. The CDR3 runs to 15 residues. Trimming cost V 5 bases and J 1 base, with 12 bases left between them.

This rearrangement joins TRBV6-5 to TRBJ2-5; the D gene is possibly TRBD2 (5 bases). The CDR3 contains 13 residues. V was pared by 8 bases and J by 4 bases, with 14 bases between. Germline V lookup: CDR1 MNHEY, CDR2 SVGAGI. The CDR3 DNA sequence: TGTGCCAGCCGACCGGGGAATCTAGAGACCCAGTACTTC. This sequence encodes CASRPGNLETQYF.

The genes are TRBV7-3 and TRBJ2-2; D is uncertain. The V gene lost 1 base and the J gene lost 8 bases, with 8 bases spanning the gap. This CDR3 spans 13 amino acids. Germline lookup yields CDR1 SGHTA and CDR2 FQGTGA. The CDR3 loop reads CASSLNWGGELFF. Here the CDR3 DNA reads TGTGCCAGCAGCTTAAATTGGGGAGGGGAGCTGTTTTTT. Filled out from reference TRBV7-3 and TRBJ2-2, the complete variable domain reads GAGVSQTPSNKVTEKGKYVELRCDPISGHTALYWYRQSLGQGPEFLIYFQGTGAADDSGLPNDRFFAVRPEGSVSTLKIQRTERGDSAVYLCASSLNWGGELFFGEGSRLTVL.

The table lists this clone with a few counts. The chain uses TRBV6-5 and TRBJ1-2; D may be TRBD1 (5 bases). With 5 bases removed from V and 8 bases from J, the gap between germline ends came to 15 bases. CDR1 is MNHEY, CDR2 SVGAGI, per germline. This CDR3 spans 13 amino acids. The CDR3 here is CASSPRDRGGYTF. CDR3 DNA sequence: TGTGCCAGCAGTCCCCGGGACCGGGGCGGCTACACCTTC.

The chain joins TRBV27 to TRBJ2-5; TRBD1 matches 9 bases. The germline V gene has CDR1 MNHEY and CDR2 SMNVEV (reference sequence). After removal of 5 bases from V and 5 bases from J, the junction contained 15 bases not matched to a gene. This CDR3 has 17 residues. For the CDR3, the DNA is TGTGCCAGCAGTCTCTCGACCCATACAGGGACAGGGGAGACCCAGTACTTC. It specifies CASSLSTHTGTGETQYF.

V gene TRBV9 combines with J gene TRBJ1-2; no clear D. The ends were cut back, 6 bases at V and 0 bases at J, with 15 bases in the middle. Germline CDR1 and CDR2: SGDLS and YYNGEE. This CDR3 region has 15 residues. CDR3 protein: CASTPGAAPNYGYTF. CDR3 nucleotide sequence: TGTGCCAGCACCCCTGGAGCTGCGCCTAACTATGGCTACACCTTC.

The chain joins TRBV6-1 to TRBJ2-2, with D possibly called TRBD1 or TRBD2 (6 bases each). V was trimmed by 2 bases and J by 5 bases, leaving 12 bases between them. Germline CDR1 and CDR2: MNHNS and SASEGT. This CDR3 has 15 residues. The CDR3 bases are TGTGCCAGCAGTGAATTGGGGGGCGGAACCGGGGAGCTGTTTTTT. It specifies CASSELGGGTGELFF.

The V gene is TRBV27, the J gene TRBJ1-5, with 9 bases matching TRBD1. Trimming took 0 bases from V and 1 from J; bases not matched to a gene: 7. The CDR3 consists of 18 residues. Germline V CDR1 and CDR2: MNHEY, SMNVEV (reference sequence). The CDR3 loop is CASSLSRDRARSNQPQHF. CDR3 nucleotide sequence: TGTGCCAGCAGTTTATCGAGGGACAGGGCGAGGAGCAATCAGCCCCAGCATTTT.